The clone carrying this TCR beta chain was observed a handful of times. Between the trimmed V and J ends, which lost 6 bases and 0 bases, there was a span of 17 bases. Germline V CDR1 and CDR2: SQVTM, ANQGSEA. The CDR3 sequence is 15 residues long. In Seattle, patients joined the study during active infection and were tracked longitudinally. This record comes from a study of blood T cell repertoires in COVID-19. The wider study: T cells, B-cell-depleted T cells, or PBMCs provided the cDNA or gDNA that served as material.

Assay: immunoSEQ multiplex PCR; the TCRdb copy retains only in-frame clones and omits some. The repertoire has 250,000 to 400,000 clones, around 89% of them found once; the top ten carry about 1.5%. Input material: peripheral blood. The chain recombines TRBV29-1 with TRBJ1-1; no definite D call. The origin of this receptor is a woman in her thirties with COVID-19, enrolled during active disease. The CDR3 DNA follows: TGCAGCGTCTTAGGCGGGCAGAACTTGAACACTGAAGCTTTCTTT. It yields the protein CSVLGGQNLNTEAFF.